This T cell receptor beta chain is drawn from a study of PD-1 blockade in classical Hodgkin lymphoma. About the research overall: Patients were infused with nivolumab 3 mg/kg every 2 weeks.

V dropped 4 bases and J dropped 1 base, with 12 bases sitting between them. The CDR3 loop spans 15 amino acids. Germline lookup yields CDR1 SNHLY and CDR2 FYNNEI. Clones were read by immunoSEQ multiplex PCR, and TCRdb kept only the in-frame ones, dropping some. The sample includes 15,000 to 20,000 clones, about 87% of them seen just once. As to time point: cycle 4 day 1 (C4D1), after six to seven weeks of nivolumab. Brentuximab vedotin exposure varied, and every patient relapsed after autologous stem cell transplantation. It was by magnetic negative selection that CD8+ T cells were isolated from thawed PBMCs. Patients reached a best response of complete response, partial response or progressive disease.

The V call is TRBV2, the J call TRBJ2-3; D gene ambiguous. This clonotype was obtained from a human donor with classical Hodgkin lymphoma. The input for sequencing was CD8+ T cells from blood, taken before the fourth cycle of nivolumab. This chain's CDR3 is CASSVVRSRTDTQYF. The CDR3 coding sequence is TGTGCCAGCAGTGTCGTCCGGAGCCGCACAGATACGCAGTATTTT.